Each of the 10 T cell receptor beta chains below was sequenced from the same sample in a study of T cell changes during pregnancy in multiple sclerosis. TCRdb keeps only in-frame clones here, not all; method: immunoSEQ multiplex PCR. The table lists 42,000 or so clones, roughly 88% of them singletons, with 8% to 10% in the top ten. The source was CD8+ T cells from peripheral blood mononuclear cells, collected in the first trimester of pregnancy. The receptors stem from a female donor with multiple sclerosis, enrolled in a pregnancy study.

The chain couples TRBV6-1 to TRBJ2-1; no definite D call. Germline V gene lookup returns CDR1 MNHNS and CDR2 SASEGT. The CDR3 runs 12 residues. V shed 6 bases and J shed 4 bases, with 7 bases lying between them. This CDR3 reads CASSFRYNEQFF. CDR3 bases: TGTGCCAGCAGCTTCAGATACAATGAGCAGTTCTTC.

V usage is TRBV27 and J usage is TRBJ2-1, with D tentatively TRBD1 (6 bases). The germline CDR1 and CDR2 sequences are MNHEY and SMNVEV (reference sequence). The CDR3 has 11 amino acids. Deletions cut 8 bases from V and 6 bases from J, with 8 bases between. CDR3 in DNA: TGTGCCAGCTTCAGGGGCAATGAGCAGTTCTTC. It is translated as CASFRGNEQFF.

CDR3 in amino acids: CASSLGTSGPSQETQYF. The CDR3 nucleotides are TGCGCCAGCAGCTTAGGGACTAGCGGACCCTCCCAAGAGACCCAGTACTTC. This chain connects TRBV5-1 to TRBJ2-5; 11 nucleotides align to TRBD2. The CDR3 totals 17 residues. Germline V lookup: CDR1 SGHRS, CDR2 YFSETQ. J lost 1 base, V lost 2 bases, and 7 bases had no gene match.

This clone was recorded only once. This chain links TRBV4-2 with TRBJ2-7, with TRBD1 matching 7 bases. J gave up 5 bases and V 0 bases, and 4 bases lay outside the gene matches. CDR1 and CDR2 (germline): LGHNA, YNFKEQ. The CDR3 has 14 amino acids. The CDR3 DNA follows: TGTGCCAGCAGCCAAGATACAGGGGCGAACGAGCAGTACTTC. Translating it yields CASSQDTGANEQYF.

This clone was counted between two and nine times. The rearrangement joins TRBV27 to TRBJ1-5; D unresolved. Germline loops: CDR1 MNHEY, CDR2 SMNVEV (reference sequence). The CDR3 consists of 12 residues. V lost 4 bases and J lost 6, with 7 bases in between. The CDR3 region is CASSSPGQPQHF. CDR3 nucleotide sequence: TGTGCCAGCAGTTCCCCGGGTCAGCCCCAGCATTTT.

Turning to this clone: The junction shows a germline mismatch at one end, possibly a read error. The V gene is TRBV4-1, the J gene TRBJ1-2; TRBD1 matches 8 bases. The CDR3 sequence is 10 residues long. Germline V gives CDR1 MGHRA, CDR2 YSYEKL. CDR3 sequence reads: CASGQGGEAF. CDR3 nucleotide sequence: TGCGCCAGCGGACAGGGAGGTGAGGCCTTC.

The chain joins TRBV6-4 to TRBJ2-1; TRBD2 agrees at 12 bases. This CDR3 contains 16 residues. CDR1 and CDR2 from the germline V gene are MRHNA and SNTAGT. The trim removed 0 bases at V and 14 bases at J, leaving 11 bases unmatched. The chain's CDR3 is CASSDSLRTSGKSKFF. The DNA for the CDR3 is TGTGCCAGCAGTGACTCTCTCCGGACTAGCGGGAAGTCTAAGTTCTTC.

This chain links TRBV15 with TRBJ1-4; a weak D match, TRBD1 (5 bases). Germline V CDR1 and CDR2: LNHNV, YYDKDF (reference sequence). CDR3 size: 15 residues. The V end lost 4 bases, the J end lost 1 base, and 10 bases lay between the germline ends. CDR3 residues: CATSTTGETNEKLFF. CDR3 nucleotides: TGTGCCACCAGCACTACAGGTGAAACTAATGAAAAACTGTTTTTT.

By its share, this clone is medium-sized. The CDR3 bases are TGTGCCAGCAGCCAAGGGGCGGGGGACACCCCCCACGAGCAGTACTTC. This gives the protein CASSQGAGDTPHEQYF. The chain is built from TRBV4-2 and TRBJ2-7; weak D call: TRBD2 (7 bases). The CDR3 covers 16 residues. Germline lookup yields CDR1 LGHNA and CDR2 YNFKEQ. V was clipped by 1 base and J by 5 bases, with 18 bases between them.

The chain joins TRBV27 to TRBJ2-5; the match to TRBD2 covers 8 bases. The J segment lost 4 bases and the V segment lost 6 bases, leaving 10 bases of the junction unmatched. CDR1 MNHEY and CDR2 SMNVEV come from the germline V gene (reference sequence). There are 15 residues in the CDR3. In DNA, the CDR3 is TGTGCCAGCAGCCCCGGGACTAGAGGGGGAGAGACCCAGTACTTC. This translates into CASSPGTRGGETQYF.